This passage covers 6 T cell receptor beta chains from one sample sequenced in a study of identical twins. MiXCR, applied by TCRdb to the 5' RACE reads, yields one record per CDR3 protein. The sample lists around 470,000 distinct CDR3 sequences; 12% to 15% were seen once. The sample was also reused in another study, on yellow fever vaccine responses in identical twins.

The sample taken for sequencing was CD4+ T cells sorted from blood. The receptors originated from a woman aged 18-29 years in good health.

The CDR3 bases are TGTGCCAGCAGTTTCGCGACAGGGGGCTTAAGTGAGCAGTTCTTC. This encodes CASSFATGGLSEQFF. The chain is built from TRBV12-3 or TRBV12-4 and TRBJ2-1; 10 bases agree with TRBD1. With V trimmed by 3 bases and J by 9 bases, 8 bases remained unmatched. This CDR3 region has 15 residues.

This clonotype was observed a few times. This rearrangement joins TRBV4-1 to TRBJ2-7; D not resolved. This CDR3 region has 15 residues. V was trimmed by 3 bases and J by 4 bases, leaving 16 bases between them. Germline V gene lookup returns CDR1 MGHRA and CDR2 YSYEKL. The CDR3 loop is CASSQPTHGRYEQYF. The CDR3 nucleotides read TGCGCCAGCAGCCAGCCAACACATGGTCGGTACGAGCAGTACTTC.

This clonotype was recorded a few times. The V and J genes are TRBV4-2 and TRBJ2-3; 8 bases are a match to TRBD2. From germline, CDR1 is LGHNA and CDR2 YNFKEQ. Trimming took 0 bases from V and 4 from J; bases not matched to a gene: 12. The CDR3 is made up of 18 amino acids. The CDR3 sequence: CASSQDGVERGLADTQYF. The CDR3 DNA reads as TGTGCCAGCAGCCAAGATGGTGTGGAGCGGGGGTTGGCAGATACGCAGTATTTT.

This clonotype was observed a handful of times. This CDR3 reads CASSFSSPDIDTQYF. The CDR3 nucleotides are TGTGCCAGCAGCTTTAGCTCCCCCGATATAGATACGCAGTATTTT. The genes are TRBV11-2 and TRBJ2-3; no definite D call. The CDR3 length is 15 residues. CDR1 is SGHAT and CDR2 is FQNNGV in the germline V gene. The V end lost 3 bases, the J end lost 5 bases, and 15 bases lay between the germline ends.

This chain links TRBV10-3 with TRBJ1-1; D perhaps matches TRBD1 (5 bases). V lost 9 bases, J lost 1 base, and 6 bases lay in between. This CDR3 has 11 residues. Germline loops: CDR1 ENHRY, CDR2 SYGVKD. CDR3 residues: CAMRGNTEAFF. CDR3 sequence (DNA): TGTGCCATGAGGGGGAACACTGAAGCTTTCTTT.

V usage is TRBV6-1 and J usage is TRBJ2-7; 11 bases are a match to TRBD1. The V gene end was trimmed by 6 bases and the J gene end by 0 bases; junction bases not matched to a gene: 7. The CDR3 extends over 16 amino acids. Germline lookup yields CDR1 MNHNS and CDR2 SASEGT. The CDR3 bases are TGTGCCAGCAGAAGGACAGGGGGCGTCAGCTCCTACGAGCAGTACTTC. Its protein is CASRRTGGVSSYEQYF.